These 3 T cell receptor beta chains share one sample of origin, sequenced in a study of blood T cell repertoires in COVID-19 (TCRdb year 2020). Library preparation used the immunoSEQ multiplex PCR assay. TCRdb's version of the immuneACCESS table is confined to in-frame rearrangements and falls short of the full clone set. An unresolved V gene accounts for under half of the shortfall where checked; the remainder is of unknown origin. The sample table records 160,000 or so clones; more than 85% of these occur just once. 2.4% of the sample comes from the top ten. Material: peripheral blood. The receptors shown here come from a woman in her 70s with acute or convalescent COVID-19.

The genes are TRBV11-3 and TRBJ2-7, with D maybe TRBD2 (5 bases). V was pared by 5 bases and J by 3 bases, with 14 bases between. The CDR3 is 14 residues long. Per the germline V gene, CDR1 is SGHNT and CDR2 is YENEEA. CDR3 coding DNA: TGTGCCAGCAGCCCCGGACTGCAGGACTACGAGCAGTACTTC. Amino acids: CASSPGLQDYEQYF. Looking up the rest from reference TRBV11-3 and TRBJ2-7 gives the full variable domain: EAGVVQSPRYKIIEKKQPVAFWCNPISGHNTLYWYLQNLGQGPELLIRYENEEAVDDSQLPKDRFSAERLKGVDSTLKIQPAELGDSAVYLCASSPGLQDYEQYFGPGTRLTVT.

This rearrangement joins TRBV12-3 or TRBV12-4 to TRBJ1-2, with unresolved D. The CDR3 is 13 amino acids. Between the trimmed V and J ends, which lost 8 bases and 1 base, there was a span of 11 bases. CDR3 in amino acids: CASRPEGNYGYTF. As DNA, the CDR3 is TGTGCCAGCCGCCCGGAGGGTAACTATGGCTACACCTTC.

The gene calls are TRBV6-2 or TRBV6-3 and TRBJ2-7; D is undetermined. The CDR3 runs 14 residues. Germline-derived CDR1 and CDR2 are MNHEY and SVGEGT. V lost 0 bases and J 7 bases, leaving 13 bases between the germline ends. CDR3 residues: CASSYSGSTSEQYF. The CDR3 DNA reads TGTGCCAGCAGTTACTCCGGTAGCACGTCAGAGCAGTACTTC.